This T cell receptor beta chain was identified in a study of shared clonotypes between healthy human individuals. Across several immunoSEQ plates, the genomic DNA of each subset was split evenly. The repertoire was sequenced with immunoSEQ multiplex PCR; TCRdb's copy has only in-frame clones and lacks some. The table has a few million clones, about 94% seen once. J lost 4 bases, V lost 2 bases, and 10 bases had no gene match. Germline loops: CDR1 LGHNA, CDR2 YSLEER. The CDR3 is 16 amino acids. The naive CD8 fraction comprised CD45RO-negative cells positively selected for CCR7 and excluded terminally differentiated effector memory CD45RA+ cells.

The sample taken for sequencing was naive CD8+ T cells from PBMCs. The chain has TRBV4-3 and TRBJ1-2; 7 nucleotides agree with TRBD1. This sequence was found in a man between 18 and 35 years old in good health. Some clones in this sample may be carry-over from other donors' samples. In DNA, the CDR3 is TGCGCCAGCAGCCAATCATCGACAGGGTCTTTCTATGGCTACACCTTC. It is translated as CASSQSSTGSFYGYTF.